These 4 T cell receptor beta chains originate from one sample sequenced in a study of cytomegalovirus exposure and HLA in healthy donors. The PCR ran on 60 Vbeta and 13 Jbeta primers. The repertoire was sequenced with immunoSEQ multiplex PCR; TCRdb's copy has only in-frame clones and lacks some. The sample has around 150,000 clones; roughly 81% are singletons. Sequencing was performed on PBMCs. The receptor source for this set is a man between 18 and 29 years old in good health and CMV-seropositive.

V is TRBV7-9 and J is TRBJ2-5; 8 nucleotides agree with TRBD2. Germline CDR1 SEHNR, CDR2 FQNEAQ (reference sequence). V lost 4 bases to trimming and J lost 0 bases; unmatched junction nucleotides: 10. The CDR3 is made up of 17 amino acids. The CDR3 spells CASSSTSGGAYQETQYF. The CDR3 DNA reads as TGTGCCAGCAGCTCAACCTCCGGGGGGGCGTACCAAGAGACCCAGTACTTC.

The gene calls are TRBV4-3 and TRBJ1-2; 12 nucleotides line up with TRBD1. V shed 1 base and J 7 bases; nucleotides not matched to a gene: 13. Germline lookup yields CDR1 LGHNA and CDR2 YSLEER. The CDR3 loop spans 18 amino acids. The DNA for the CDR3 is TGCGCCAGCAGCCAAGGGGTCGGGACAGGGGGCGCGGTGAGTGGCTACACCTTC. Residues: CASSQGVGTGGAVSGYTF.

This sequence joins TRBV5-6 and TRBJ2-7; 9 bases are a match to TRBD1. Trimming removed 0 bases from V and 6 bases from J; junction bases left unmatched: 4. CDR1 SGHDT and CDR2 YYEEEE come from the germline V gene. The CDR3 length is 14 residues. The CDR3 spells CASSLGTGAAEQYF. The CDR3 coding sequence is TGTGCCAGCAGCTTGGGGACAGGGGCGGCCGAGCAGTACTTC.

The rearrangement links TRBV30 to TRBJ1-1, with D perhaps matching TRBD1 (5 bases). V was shortened by 3 bases and J by 1 base, with 9 bases between the two germline ends. Per the germline V gene, CDR1 is GTSNPN and CDR2 is SVGIG (reference sequence). The CDR3 loop spans 13 amino acids. The CDR3 sequence is CAWRMGGNTEAFF. The DNA for the CDR3 is TGTGCCTGGAGGATGGGGGGGAACACTGAAGCTTTCTTT.